The rows below give T cell receptor beta chains drawn from one sample of a study of T cell changes during pregnancy in multiple sclerosis. The data were produced by immunoSEQ multiplex PCR, yet TCRdb's version contains in-frame clones alone and is incomplete. This sample has over 60,000 clones, with approximately 92% found just once. The sample in question was peripheral blood, obtained in the first trimester of pregnancy. These receptors originate from a female donor with multiple sclerosis, enrolled in a pregnancy study. Both conserved end residues are trimmed from each CDR3. The order of the fields is CDR3 length, clone size, V gene, CDR3 protein. Size is omitted from some rows. Given values are once, few, many or a class for expanded clones.

CDR3 length: 14
clone size: .
V gene: TRBV4-1
CDR3 protein: ASSQVMGGTKNIQY

CDR3 length: 13
clone size: .
V gene: TRBV11-3
CDR3 protein: ASSLGLADLDEQY

CDR3 length: 10
clone size: few
V gene: TRBV2
CDR3 protein: ASRIKGAEQY

CDR3 length: 12
clone size: .
V gene: TRBV28
CDR3 protein: ASSPDRGIRELF

CDR3 length: 11
clone size: .
V gene: TRBV2
CDR3 protein: ASSIDPWAPQH

CDR3 length: 13
clone size: .
V gene: TRBV18
CDR3 protein: ASGGTGGAGTEAF

CDR3 length: 11
clone size: .
V gene: TRBV27
CDR3 protein: ASSITGGAGYT

CDR3 length: 12
clone size: .
V gene: TRBV28
CDR3 protein: ASSKGLAADTQY

CDR3 length: 14
clone size: .
V gene: TRBV16
CDR3 protein: ASSQSTTPTYNEQF

CDR3 length: 13
clone size: .
V gene: TRBV12-5
CDR3 protein: ASGSLGGDGNTIY

CDR3 length: 16
clone size: once
V gene: TRBV7-9
CDR3 protein: ASSLATTSALLIDTQY

CDR3 length: 10
clone size: .
V gene: TRBV19
CDR3 protein: ASSLYNQPQH